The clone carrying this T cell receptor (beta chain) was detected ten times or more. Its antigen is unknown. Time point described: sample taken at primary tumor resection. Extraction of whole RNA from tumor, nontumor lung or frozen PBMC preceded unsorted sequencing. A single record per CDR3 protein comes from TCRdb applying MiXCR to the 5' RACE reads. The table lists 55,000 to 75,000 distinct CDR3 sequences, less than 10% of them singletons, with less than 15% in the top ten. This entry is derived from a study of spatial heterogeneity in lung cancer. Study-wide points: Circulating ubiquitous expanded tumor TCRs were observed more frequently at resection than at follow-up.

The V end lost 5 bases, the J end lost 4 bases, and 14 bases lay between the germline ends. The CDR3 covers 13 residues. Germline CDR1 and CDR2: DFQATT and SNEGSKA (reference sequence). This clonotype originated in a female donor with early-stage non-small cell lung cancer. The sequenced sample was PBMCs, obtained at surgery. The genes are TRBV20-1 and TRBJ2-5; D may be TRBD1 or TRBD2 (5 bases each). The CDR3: CSADRDAGETQYF. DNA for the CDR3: TGCAGTGCTGACCGGGACGCAGGAGAGACCCAGTACTTC.